Shown below are 22 T cell receptor beta chains from a single sample sequenced in a study of blood T cell repertoires in COVID-19 (dated by TCRdb to 2020 to 2021). Libraries were prepared through the immunoSEQ multiplex PCR assay. TCRdb's version of the immuneACCESS table is confined to in-frame rearrangements and falls short of the full clone set. An unresolved V gene accounts for under half of the shortfall where checked; the remainder is of unknown origin. This sample comprises around 120,000 clones, more than 60% of them detected only once. 20% to 25% of the sample goes to the ten largest clones. The sequenced material came from peripheral blood. These receptor sequences come from a man aged 70 or older with active or convalescent COVID-19.

The chain is built from TRBV6-5 and TRBJ1-5; TRBD1 matches at 7 bases. CDR3 size: 13 residues. V shed 9 bases, J shed 6 bases, and the junction held 8 bases outside the gene matches. CDR1 and CDR2 from the germline V gene are MNHEY and SVGAGI. CDR3 region: CARRQGVIQPQHF. As DNA, the CDR3 is TGTGCCAGACGGCAGGGGGTGATTCAGCCCCAGCATTTT.

The rearrangement uses TRBV2 and TRBJ2-3; 8 nucleotides align to TRBD2. Trimming at V came to 10 bases and at J to 3 bases, leaving 6 bases not matched to a gene. In germline, CDR1 is SNHLY, CDR2 FYNNEI. CDR3 length equals 13 residues. The CDR3 loop is CATRGGLTDTQYF. In nucleotides, the CDR3 is TGTGCCACCCGCGGGGGGCTGACAGATACGCAGTATTTT.

This chain connects TRBV6-6 to TRBJ1-1; D not resolved. Trimming took off 8 bases at V and 7 bases at J, with 17 bases between the two ends. The CDR3 totals 13 residues. Germline-derived CDR1 and CDR2 are MNHNY and SVGAGI (reference sequence). DNA for the CDR3: TGTGCCAGCTCCCCAGGAGGGCCCTATGAAGCTTTCTTT. Encoded protein: CASSPGGPYEAFF.

The chain combines TRBV4-1 with TRBJ2-5; D is uncertain. Germline V lookup: CDR1 MGHRA, CDR2 YSYEKL. The CDR3 runs 13 residues. The V end was cut by 1 base, the J end by 9 bases, with 12 bases between. This CDR3 reads CASSQVLYEAQYF. DNA for the CDR3: TGCGCCAGCAGCCAAGTGTTGTACGAGGCCCAGTACTTC.

The V and J genes are TRBV2 and TRBJ1-4; 7 nucleotides align to TRBD1. Germline V lookup: CDR1 SNHLY, CDR2 FYNNEI. The CDR3 runs to 14 residues. With 6 bases clipped from V and 3 bases from J, the junction kept 4 bases outside the gene matches. In DNA, the CDR3 is TGTGCCAGCAGGCAACAGGGGTCTAATGAAAAACTGTTTTTT. It is translated as CASRQQGSNEKLFF.

The V and J genes are TRBV19 and TRBJ2-7, with 8 bases matching TRBD2. After removal of 3 bases from V and 5 bases from J, the junction contained 6 bases not matched to a gene. The CDR3 extends over 14 amino acids. CDR1 LNHDA and CDR2 SQIVND come from the germline V gene (reference sequence). CDR3 in amino acids: CASSISGRANEQYF. The CDR3 DNA is TGTGCCAGTAGTATCTCCGGGAGGGCCAACGAGCAGTACTTC.

The genes are TRBV30 and TRBJ1-2, with 10 bases lining up with TRBD1. Germline V gene lookup returns CDR1 GTSNPN and CDR2 SVGIG (reference sequence). V lost 0 bases and J lost 8; bases outside the gene matches: 9. The CDR3 contains 15 residues. The CDR3 bases are TGTGCCTGGAGTGTGGGGACAGGGGTATTCCACGGCTACACCTTC. Protein sequence: CAWSVGTGVFHGYTF.

The rearrangement links TRBV2 to TRBJ1-3; weak D call: TRBD1 (5 bases). V was shortened by 1 base and J by 0 bases, with 13 bases between the two germline ends. The CDR3 loop spans 17 amino acids. CDR1 and CDR2 (germline): SNHLY, FYNNEI. CDR3 protein: CASSEGWGRTSGNTIYF. The CDR3 DNA follows: TGTGCCAGCAGTGAAGGATGGGGCAGGACCTCTGGAAACACCATATATTTT.

This clone occurred a few times. The V gene is TRBV27, the J gene TRBJ1-6; 9 bases fit TRBD1. In germline, CDR1 is MNHEY, CDR2 SMNVEV (reference sequence). This CDR3 has 18 amino acids. Losses at the gene ends were 1 base for V and 8 bases for J; bases not matched to a gene: 12. The CDR3 DNA sequence: TGTGCCAGCAGTTTATTTCTCTTTCGGGACAGGGCTTATTCACCCCTCCACTTT. Its translation: CASSLFLFRDRAYSPLHF.

This clone was seen only a few times. V usage is TRBV27 and J usage is TRBJ1-2; TRBD1 agrees at 8 bases. The V segment lost 6 bases and the J segment 7 bases; nucleotides outside the gene matches: 7. CDR1 is MNHEY, CDR2 SMNVEV, per germline (reference sequence). There are 13 residues in the CDR3. In DNA, the CDR3 is TGTGCCAGCAGGTTGACAGGGGAAGGTGGCTACACCTTC. Translating gives CASRLTGEGGYTF.

V and J are TRBV6-5 and TRBJ1-2, with 7 nucleotides matching TRBD1. V shed 6 bases, J shed 7 bases, and the junction held 8 bases outside the gene matches. The CDR3 is made up of 13 amino acids. Per germline, CDR1 MNHEY and CDR2 SVGAGI. The DNA for the CDR3 is TGTGCCAGCAGGTCACCCGACAGGGTTGGCTACACCTTC. Protein product: CASRSPDRVGYTF.

This clone appeared a few times. V and J are TRBV20-1 and TRBJ2-7, with D unclear. Germline CDR1 and CDR2: DFQATT and SNEGSKA (reference sequence). Trimming removed 6 bases at V and 5 bases at J, with 11 bases between. The CDR3 has 11 residues. The CDR3 loop reads CSAYPGHEQYF. The CDR3 DNA reads as TGCAGTGCCTACCCAGGCCACGAGCAGTACTTC.

The genes are TRBV5-6 and TRBJ2-2; 9 nucleotides align to TRBD1. Trimming at V came to 6 bases and at J to 5 bases, leaving 14 bases not matched to a gene. Per the germline V gene, CDR1 is SGHDT and CDR2 is YYEEEE. The CDR3 runs to 17 residues. The CDR3 protein is CASKLWGQGSRTGELFF. The DNA of the CDR3 is TGTGCCAGCAAGTTGTGGGGACAGGGTTCACGGACCGGGGAGCTGTTTTTT.

The gene calls are TRBV28 and TRBJ1-1; D possibly corresponds to TRBD1 (6 bases). The CDR3 runs 13 residues. Germline assignment: CDR1 MDHEN and CDR2 SYDVKM. V lost 4 bases and J 11 bases, leaving 17 bases between the germline ends. The CDR3 loop is CASSSQGRWEAFF. The CDR3, as DNA: TGTGCCAGCAGTTCACAGGGTCGCTGGGAGGCTTTCTTT. The full variable domain, completed using reference TRBV28 and TRBJ1-1, is DVKVTQSSRYLVKRTGEKVFLECVQDMDHENMFWYRQDPGLGLRLIYFSYDVKMKEKGDIPEGYSVSREKKERFSLILESASTNQTSMYLCASSSQGRWEAFFGQGTRLTVV.

This clone was counted once. The chain links TRBV5-1 to TRBJ2-3; weak D call: TRBD2 (5 bases). Trimming pared 2 bases from V and 1 base from J, leaving 8 bases between. The CDR3 length is 14 residues. Per the germline V gene, CDR1 is SGHRS and CDR2 is YFSETQ. CDR3 amino acids: CASSFSAGTDTQYF. The CDR3 nucleotides read TGCGCCAGCAGCTTTAGCGCTGGCACAGATACGCAGTATTTT.

The genes are TRBV5-1 and TRBJ2-1; 12 bases fit TRBD2. Germline CDR1 reads SGHRS; CDR2 reads YFSETQ. The J segment lost 7 bases and the V segment lost 3 bases, leaving 5 bases of the junction unmatched. The CDR3 covers 15 residues. CDR3 DNA: TGCGCCAGCAGCTCCCGACTAGCGGGAGCGAATGAGCAGTTCTTC. Translated, it gives CASSSRLAGANEQFF.

The chain employs TRBV5-1 and TRBJ2-3; 11 bases line up with TRBD2. The germline gives CDR1 SGHRS, CDR2 YFSETQ. Unmatched junction bases numbered 6, after V lost 4 bases and J lost 2 bases. This CDR3 contains 16 residues. The CDR3 DNA reads as TGCGCCAGCAGCACCGGGACTAGCGGCCTCACAGATACGCAGTATTTT. Protein sequence: CASSTGTSGLTDTQYF.

The chain carries TRBV6-5 and TRBJ2-7, with 8 bases that match TRBD1. Trimming cost V 11 bases and J 7 bases; bases outside gene matches: 7. Per the germline V gene, CDR1 is MNHEY and CDR2 is SVGAGI. The CDR3 spans 11 residues. The CDR3 loop is CACTGGNEQYF. The CDR3 region has the DNA TGTGCCTGCACAGGGGGAAATGAGCAGTACTTC.

This clone occurred a few times. The chain uses TRBV7-9 and TRBJ1-2; D unresolved. Germline values: CDR1 SEHNR, CDR2 FQNEAQ (reference sequence). The CDR3 has 13 amino acids. The germline V and J ends were trimmed by 2 bases and 6 bases, with 10 bases remaining between them. Written as DNA, the CDR3 is TGTGCCAGCAGCTTATATCCTGGAGATGGCTACACCTTC. Translation gives CASSLYPGDGYTF.

The rearrangement joins TRBV6-5 to TRBJ2-3; the match to TRBD2 covers 11 bases. V lost 6 bases to trimming and J lost 3 bases; unmatched junction nucleotides: 5. CDR1 and CDR2 from the germline V gene are MNHEY and SVGAGI. The length of the CDR3 is 15 residues. The CDR3 DNA reads TGTGCCAGCAGGGGGACTAGCGGTTTTACAGATACGCAGTATTTT. Translation gives CASRGTSGFTDTQYF.

The rearrangement joins TRBV24-1 to TRBJ2-1; 9 nucleotides line up with TRBD1. V dropped 3 bases and J dropped 9; count of bases not matched to a gene: 8. Germline V gene lookup returns CDR1 KGHDR and CDR2 SFDVKD. The CDR3 length is 15 residues. CDR3 region: CATSDPGTGSTEQFF. The CDR3 DNA sequence: TGTGCCACCAGTGATCCCGGGACAGGGAGTACTGAGCAGTTCTTC.

The chain joins TRBV4-1 to TRBJ2-5, with D perhaps matching TRBD1 (6 bases). The CDR3 totals 15 residues. Germline-derived CDR1 and CDR2 are MGHRA and YSYEKL. Deletions cut 1 base from V and 0 bases from J, with 9 bases between. The CDR3 is CASSQGDTDQETQYF. The CDR3 nucleotides are TGCGCCAGCAGCCAAGGGGACACCGACCAAGAGACCCAGTACTTC.